A selection of T cell receptor beta chains follows, all from one sample in a study of T cell repertoires in cytomegalovirus infection. TCRdb used MiXCR to reprocess the reads, holding one entry per CDR3 protein. Among some 400,000 distinct CDR3 sequences, roughly 20% were seen once, and the ten largest hold around 9.3%. The specimen was PBMCs. These receptors were obtained from a human donor in good health (CMV status not recorded). Some clones in this sample may be carry-over from other donors' samples. Both conserved end residues are part of each CDR3. A D gene is named only where the DNA matches it firmly. Expanded clones are given a class, and other clones once, few, many or no size at all.

cdr3_nt: TGCAGTGCTTGGACAGGGGTTTCCTATGGCTACACCTTC; cdr3_aa: CSAWTGVSYGYTF; clone_size: .; j_call: TRBJ1-2; d_call: TRBD1; v_call: TRBV20-1; cdr3_length: 13
cdr3_nt: TGTGCCAGCAGTTTCTGGGGCCGCTACAATGAGCAGTTCTTC; cdr3_aa: CASSFWGRYNEQFF; clone_size: few; j_call: TRBJ2-1; d_call: .; v_call: TRBV27; cdr3_length: 14
cdr3_nt: TGTGCCATCAGAGGTGTGGATGAGCAGTTCTTC; cdr3_aa: CAIRGVDEQFF; clone_size: few; j_call: TRBJ2-1; d_call: .; v_call: TRBV10-3; cdr3_length: 11
cdr3_nt: TGTGCCAGCGGAAGTTACGAGGGATTAAGATACAATGAGCAGTTCTTC; cdr3_aa: CASGSYEGLRYNEQFF; clone_size: few; j_call: TRBJ2-1; d_call: .; v_call: TRBV28; cdr3_length: 16
cdr3_nt: TGTGCCAGCAGCCCTCTTTATGGCTACACCTTC; cdr3_aa: CASSPLYGYTF; clone_size: many; j_call: TRBJ1-2; d_call: .; v_call: TRBV2; cdr3_length: 11
cdr3_nt: TGTGCCAGCAGCTTAGTCTGGGGCGAAGATACGCAGTATTTT; cdr3_aa: CASSLVWGEDTQYF; clone_size: .; j_call: TRBJ2-3; d_call: .; v_call: TRBV7-2; cdr3_length: 14
cdr3_nt: TGTGCCAGCAGCCTTGGGGGGGCACGGACCTATAATTCACCCCTCCACTTT; cdr3_aa: CASSLGGARTYNSPLHF; clone_size: .; j_call: TRBJ1-6; d_call: .; v_call: TRBV12-3/TRBV12-4; cdr3_length: 17
cdr3_nt: TGTGCCAGCAGCCAAGAAATGGTCGGGGCAGATACGCAGTATTTT; cdr3_aa: CASSQEMVGADTQYF; clone_size: .; j_call: TRBJ2-3; d_call: .; v_call: TRBV4-2; cdr3_length: 15
cdr3_nt: TGTGCCAGCAGTTACAAACCAGGGGTCCACCCTCCCTACGAGCAGTACTTC; cdr3_aa: CASSYKPGVHPPYEQYF; clone_size: .; j_call: TRBJ2-7; d_call: .; v_call: TRBV28; cdr3_length: 17
cdr3_nt: TGTGCCAGCAGCCCGGCGCAGGCCAGGGATGGCTACACCTTC; cdr3_aa: CASSPAQARDGYTF; clone_size: .; j_call: TRBJ1-2; d_call: .; v_call: TRBV12-3/TRBV12-4; cdr3_length: 14
cdr3_nt: TGTGCCAGCAGCTTAATACCCCAAGAGACCCAGTACTTC; cdr3_aa: CASSLIPQETQYF; clone_size: many; j_call: TRBJ2-5; d_call: .; v_call: TRBV7-2; cdr3_length: 13
cdr3_nt: TGCAGTGCCTCGAGGGTTTCTGGGGCCAACGTCCTGACTTTC; cdr3_aa: CSASRVSGANVLTF; clone_size: .; j_call: TRBJ2-6; d_call: .; v_call: TRBV20-1; cdr3_length: 14
cdr3_nt: TGTGCCAGCAGTTACAGGGGCCCGAATGAAAAACTGTTTTTT; cdr3_aa: CASSYRGPNEKLFF; clone_size: .; j_call: TRBJ1-4; d_call: TRBD1; v_call: TRBV12-3/TRBV12-4; cdr3_length: 14
cdr3_nt: TGTGCCAGCAGCTTAAGGCAGGGGACTAATTCACCCCTCCACTTT; cdr3_aa: CASSLRQGTNSPLHF; clone_size: .; j_call: TRBJ1-6; d_call: .; v_call: TRBV7-2; cdr3_length: 15
cdr3_nt: TGTGCCAGCAGACGACTCACGGGTCCGATGCTCCGAAACTACGAGCAGTACTTC; cdr3_aa: CASRRLTGPMLRNYEQYF; clone_size: many; j_call: TRBJ2-7; d_call: .; v_call: TRBV7-9; cdr3_length: 18